These T cell receptor beta chains were read from a single sample in a study of T cell changes during pregnancy in multiple sclerosis. Assay: immunoSEQ multiplex PCR; the TCRdb copy retains only in-frame clones and omits some. The sample holds fewer than 20,000 clones, approximately 81% seen once. The specimen was CD8+ T cells from peripheral blood mononuclear cells, collected after pregnancy. Receptor source: a female donor with multiple sclerosis, enrolled in a pregnancy study. CDR3s include the opening cysteine and the closing phenylalanine or tryptophan. Each record gives: clone size, V gene, J gene, D gene, CDR3 protein, CDR3 DNA. The D gene is left open where the match is weak. Clone size is shown for a subset of rows, as once, few, many or a class of expanded clone.

>-|TRBV28|TRBJ1-4|-
CASRRAGDDPGNEKLFF
TGTGCCAGCAGGCGGGCAGGGGATGATCCTGGTAATGAAAAACTGTTTTTT
>-|TRBV4-1|TRBJ2-5|TRBD1
CASSLVPDRDQETQYF
TGCGCCAGCAGCCTTGTACCGGACAGGGATCAAGAGACCCAGTACTTC
>few|TRBV27|TRBJ2-6|TRBD1
CASSRQGNSGANVLTF
TGTGCCAGCAGCCGACAGGGCAACTCTGGGGCCAACGTCCTGACTTTC
>-|TRBV7-8|TRBJ1-3|TRBD1
CASSPGQGLDSGNTIYF
TGTGCCAGCAGCCCGGGACAGGGCTTGGATAGTGGAAACACCATATATTTT
>medium-sized|TRBV14|TRBJ2-3|TRBD2
CASSQVASGGADTQYF
TGTGCCAGCAGCCAAGTTGCTAGCGGGGGTGCAGATACGCAGTATTTT
>-|TRBV30|TRBJ1-1|TRBD1
CAWAGQGAEAFF
TGTGCCTGGGCCGGACAGGGGGCTGAAGCTTTCTTT
>-|TRBV7-9|TRBJ1-4|-
CASSLFVRGDEKLFF
TGTGCCAGCAGCTTATTCGTCAGGGGTGATGAAAAACTGTTTTTT
>-|TRBV11-2|TRBJ2-5|TRBD2
CASSVPSGTETQYF
TGTGCCAGCAGCGTCCCTAGCGGGACGGAGACCCAGTACTTC
>-|TRBV6-1|TRBJ2-7|TRBD1
CASSEFKGQSDEQYF
TGTGCCAGCAGTGAATTTAAGGGACAGTCTGACGAGCAGTACTTC
>-|TRBV5-6|TRBJ2-1|TRBD2
CASSTSGIHNEQFF
TGTGCCAGCAGCACTAGCGGGATCCACAATGAGCAGTTCTTC
>-|TRBV6-1|TRBJ1-4|-
CAGRPRPGEKLFF
TGTGCCGGCAGACCGAGACCCGGGGAAAAACTGTTTTTT
>-|TRBV4-3|TRBJ1-5|-
CASSQDPTEFQPQHF
TGCGCCAGCAGCCAAGATCCTACCGAGTTTCAGCCCCAGCATTTT
>-|TRBV27|TRBJ2-3|-
CASSLKRRSTDTQYF
TGTGCCAGCAGTTTAAAGCGCAGAAGCACAGATACGCAGTATTTT
>-|TRBV5-6|TRBJ1-3|-
CASSFSDTIYF
TGTGCCAGCAGCTTCAGTGACACCATATATTTT
>once|TRBV7-3|TRBJ2-3|TRBD2
CASSLAGGGDTQYF
TGTGCCAGCAGCTTAGCGGGGGGTGGGGATACGCAGTATTTT
>-|TRBV11-2|TRBJ2-5|TRBD1
CASSRTGGETQYF
TGTGCCAGCAGTCGTACAGGGGGGGAGACCCAGTACTTC
>-|TRBV5-4|TRBJ2-7|TRBD2
CASSWGTNTYEQYF
TGTGCCAGCAGCTGGGGGACTAATACCTACGAGCAGTACTTC
>few|TRBV21-1|TRBJ2-7|-
CASSKDSSYEQYF
TGTGCCAGCAGCAAAGACAGCTCCTACGAGCAGTACTTC
>-|TRBV9|TRBJ1-1|-
CASSVGQGMNTEAFF
TGTGCCAGCAGCGTAGGTCAGGGGATGAACACTGAAGCTTTCTTT
>-|TRBV7-9|TRBJ2-7|TRBD1
CASSPRQGPNYEQYF
TGTGCCAGCAGCCCTCGACAGGGACCCAACTACGAGCAGTACTTC
>-|TRBV5-8|TRBJ1-1|TRBD1
CASSSATGRTEAFF
TGTGCCAGCAGCTCCGCGACAGGGAGAACTGAAGCTTTCTTT
>-|TRBV25-1|TRBJ2-1|-
CASSELDSSYNEQFF
TGTGCCAGCAGTGAGTTAGACAGCTCCTACAATGAGCAGTTCTTC
>-|TRBV6-5|TRBJ1-1|-
CASSYSPRETEAFF
TGTGCCAGCAGTTACAGCCCTCGAGAAACTGAAGCTTTCTTT
>-|TRBV19|TRBJ2-3|TRBD2
CASSTGTSGLTSTDTQYF
TGTGCCAGTAGTACCGGGACTAGCGGGCTGACTAGCACAGATACGCAGTATTTT
>few|TRBV4-3|TRBJ1-2|-
CASSPSTGHGYTF
TGCGCCAGCAGCCCGTCGACGGGTCATGGCTACACCTTC
>-|TRBV18|TRBJ2-7|TRBD1
CASSPPGQTYEQYF
TGTGCCAGCTCACCACCGGGACAGACCTACGAGCAGTACTTC
>-|TRBV6-6|TRBJ1-4|-
CASSRERLVEKLFF
TGTGCCAGCAGCCGGGAACGGTTGGTAGAAAAACTGTTTTTT
>-|TRBV23-1|TRBJ2-1|-
CASSLTTRANEQFF
TGCGCCAGCAGCCTAACGACCAGGGCTAATGAGCAGTTCTTC
>-|TRBV14|TRBJ2-1|TRBD2
CASSPGLAGPKFF
TGTGCCAGCAGTCCGGGACTAGCGGGGCCAAAGTTCTTC
>-|TRBV4-1|TRBJ1-5|-
CASSQEISYSNQPQHF
TGCGCCAGCAGCCAAGAAATCAGTTATAGCAATCAGCCCCAGCATTTT
>once|TRBV27|TRBJ1-5|TRBD1
CASSPRTGDSNQPQHF
TGTGCCAGCAGTCCCCGGACAGGAGATAGCAATCAGCCCCAGCATTTT
>-|TRBV27|TRBJ2-5|TRBD2
CASSLSAGAGETQYF
TGTGCCAGCAGTTTATCGGCGGGAGCGGGAGAGACCCAGTACTTC
>-|TRBV7-2|TRBJ2-1|TRBD1
CASSFGTGPNEQFF
TGTGCCAGCAGCTTTGGGACAGGGCCCAATGAGCAGTTCTTC
>-|TRBV28|TRBJ2-1|-
CASSFSFYNEQFF
TGTGCCAGCAGTTTCTCCTTCTACAATGAGCAGTTCTTC
>-|TRBV4-1|TRBJ2-1|TRBD2
CASSPQLAGGLHNEQFF
TGCGCCAGCAGTCCCCAACTAGCGGGAGGGCTGCACAATGAGCAGTTCTTC
>-|TRBV5-1|TRBJ1-2|-
CASSLVAGDGYTF
TGCGCCAGCAGCTTGGTAGCAGGGGATGGCTACACCTTC
>few|TRBV6-4|TRBJ2-1|TRBD1
CASSDSGQGYNEQFF
TGTGCCAGCAGTGACTCGGGACAGGGTTACAATGAGCAGTTCTTC
>-|TRBV11-1|TRBJ1-6|-
CASSFNGVNSPLHF
TGTGCCAGCAGCTTCAACGGGGTAAATTCACCCCTCCACTTT
>-|TRBV21-1|TRBJ2-7|-
CASSNLIFSIGYEQYF
TGTGCCAGCAGCAATTTAATATTTAGTATCGGGTACGAGCAGTACTTC
>few|TRBV6-1|TRBJ2-7|TRBD2
CASSDPSGGRDEQYF
TGTGCCAGCAGTGACCCATCTGGAGGGAGGGACGAGCAGTACTTC
>once|TRBV27|TRBJ1-5|TRBD1
CASRTGGSNQPQHF
TGTGCCAGCAGAACAGGGGGCTCCAATCAGCCCCAGCATTTT
>once|TRBV5-4|TRBJ1-1|-
CASSIWGTQDTEAFF
TGTGCCAGCAGCATATGGGGGACTCAGGACACTGAAGCTTTCTTT
>-|TRBV27|TRBJ2-1|-
CASSPSPVPYNEQFF
TGTGCCAGCAGCCCCTCCCCGGTACCTTACAATGAGCAGTTCTTC